One and the same sample provided the 28 T cell receptor beta chains below, sequenced in a study of T cell responses to AZD1222 COVID-19 vaccine. Assay used: immunoSEQ multiplex PCR; TCRdb lists only in-frame clones, some missing. The repertoire holds more than 140,000 clones, approximately 95% seen once, with approximately 0.9% in the top ten. The specimen comprised peripheral blood, sampled on day 0 of MenACWY control vaccination. The receptors derive from an adult in good health.

The V and J genes are TRBV5-5 and TRBJ2-2; D gene unclear. This CDR3 comprises 14 residues. Germline V gene data show CDR1 as SGHKS and CDR2 as YYEKEE (reference sequence). V lost 2 bases, J lost 0 bases, and 5 bases lay in between. DNA for the CDR3: TGTGCCAGCAGCTTCATTACGAACACCGGGGAGCTGTTTTTT. Translation gives CASSFITNTGELFF.

The chain has TRBV19 and TRBJ2-1; D may be TRBD2 (6 bases). The CDR3 is made up of 13 amino acids. V was trimmed by 1 base and J by 8 bases, leaving 9 bases between them. The germline gives CDR1 LNHDA, CDR2 SQIVND (reference sequence). CDR3 sequence: CASSIAGSDEQFF. CDR3 DNA sequence: TGTGCCAGTAGTATAGCCGGGAGTGATGAGCAGTTCTTC.

The chain carries TRBV10-3 and TRBJ1-2; 10 bases are shared with TRBD1. Germline CDR1 ENHRY, CDR2 SYGVKD. V lost 10 bases to trimming and J lost 8 bases; unmatched junction nucleotides: 16. The CDR3 has 15 residues. The CDR3 reads CATQPAGQGTYGYTF. CDR3 nucleotides: TGTGCCACGCAACCCGCGGGACAGGGGACTTACGGCTACACCTTC.

The V and J genes are TRBV5-4 and TRBJ2-1; TRBD2 matches 12 bases. The CDR3 sequence is 15 residues long. Germline V gives CDR1 SGHNT, CDR2 YYREEE (reference sequence). V was clipped by 2 bases and J by 6 bases; unmatched bases: 3. CDR3 region: CASSLLAGGPNEQFF. DNA of the CDR3: TGTGCCAGCAGCTTACTAGCGGGGGGACCCAATGAGCAGTTCTTC.

The V gene is TRBV29-1, the J gene TRBJ1-1; TRBD1 agrees at 8 bases. The CDR3 is 14 residues long. Trimming removed 5 bases from V and 2 bases from J; junction bases left unmatched: 7. From germline, CDR1 is SQVTM and CDR2 ANQGSEA. The CDR3 reads CSVLRAGGNTEAFF. The DNA for the CDR3 is TGCAGCGTTCTTCGGGCAGGGGGCAACACTGAAGCTTTCTTT.

The chain joins TRBV6-5 to TRBJ1-1, with TRBD1 matching over 7 bases. The CDR3 spans 13 residues. From germline, CDR1 is MNHEY and CDR2 SVGAGI. Unmatched junction bases numbered 7, after V lost 6 bases and J lost 6 bases. The CDR3 here is CASRTGTDSEAFF. The CDR3 region has the DNA TGTGCCAGCAGGACTGGGACAGACTCTGAAGCTTTCTTT.

V and J are TRBV7-2 and TRBJ2-4; D unresolved. Trimming shortened V by 5 bases and J by 0 bases, and 11 bases separated the two germline ends. There are 15 residues in the CDR3. The germline V gene has CDR1 SGHTA and CDR2 FQGNSA. The CDR3 reads CASSQDPLAKNIQYF. The CDR3 DNA sequence: TGTGCCAGCAGCCAGGACCCCCTAGCCAAAAACATTCAGTACTTC.

CDR3 loop: CASSQESGAYNEQFF. For the CDR3, the DNA is TGCGCCAGCAGCCAAGAAAGCGGGGCTTACAATGAGCAGTTCTTC. The chain joins TRBV4-1 to TRBJ2-1; 7 bases fit TRBD2. The trim removed 0 bases at V and 4 bases at J, leaving 3 bases unmatched. Germline V gene data show CDR1 as MGHRA and CDR2 as YSYEKL. The CDR3 consists of 15 residues.

The V and J genes are TRBV11-2 and TRBJ1-1, with 7 bases matching TRBD1. The CDR3 contains 14 residues. Germline CDR1 reads SGHAT; CDR2 reads FQNNGV. The V segment lost 5 bases and the J segment 3 bases; nucleotides outside the gene matches: 6. CDR3 in amino acids: CASSPRQGHTEAFF. The CDR3 DNA is TGTGCCAGCAGCCCCCGACAGGGTCACACTGAAGCTTTCTTT.

The V and J genes are TRBV6-1 and TRBJ1-4, with 9 bases aligning to TRBD1. Germline V CDR1 and CDR2: MNHNS, SASEGT. CDR3 length: 16 residues. V lost 4 bases, J lost 7 bases, and 10 bases stayed unmatched. In DNA, the CDR3 is TGTGCCAGCAGTGCCAGAAGGACAGGGGAGGGTGAAAAACTGTTTTTT. Its translation: CASSARRTGEGEKLFF.

The chain couples TRBV11-1 to TRBJ1-2; no clear D gene. Germline CDR1 reads SGHAT; CDR2 reads FQDESV (reference sequence). The CDR3 consists of 13 residues. V was pared by 5 bases and J by 7 bases, with 14 bases between. The CDR3 DNA is TGTGCCAGCAGCAATAGAGCGCTGGTTGGCTACACCTTC. Its protein is CASSNRALVGYTF. Using reference TRBV11-1 and TRBJ1-2 for the parts outside the CDR3, the full variable domain is EAEVAQSPRYKITEKSQAVAFWCDPISGHATLYWYRQILGQGPELLVQFQDESVVDDSQLPKDRFSAERLKGVDSTLKIQPAELGDSAMYLCASSNRALVGYTFGSGTRLTVV.

The V gene is TRBV15, the J gene TRBJ1-1; D possibly corresponds to TRBD1 (5 bases). The CDR3 length is 14 residues. V shed 5 bases and J shed 4 bases, with 14 bases lying between them. CDR1 and CDR2 from the germline V gene are LNHNV and YYDKDF (reference sequence). The CDR3 DNA reads as TGTGCCACCAGCGTCGGCGGGGGGAGCACTGAAGCTTTCTTT. It encodes CATSVGGGSTEAFF.

A note on this clone: An end of the junction differs from the germline gene, which may be a read error. The chain links TRBV28 to TRBJ2-1; D is unclear. From germline, CDR1 is MDHEN and CDR2 SYDVKM. There are 10 residues in the CDR3. The CDR3 reads CASSSDRRVF. CDR3 nucleotides: TGTGCCAGCAGTTCGGATCGCCGAGTCTTC.

The genes are TRBV28 and TRBJ1-6; D is unclear. Per the germline V gene, CDR1 is MDHEN and CDR2 is SYDVKM. This CDR3 has 12 residues. Trimming took 6 bases from V and 6 from J, leaving 6 bases between them. The CDR3 loop reads CASSVSNSPLHF. The CDR3 DNA is TGTGCCAGCAGCGTTTCTAATTCACCCCTCCACTTT.

The gene calls are TRBV11-2 and TRBJ1-2; D might be TRBD1 (5 bases). Looked up from germline, CDR1 is SGHAT and CDR2 is FQNNGV. The CDR3 contains 14 residues. The germline V and J ends were trimmed by 2 bases and 0 bases, with 7 bases remaining between them. This CDR3 is CASSLWGTNYGYTF. The CDR3, as DNA: TGTGCCAGCAGCTTATGGGGGACTAACTATGGCTACACCTTC. The full variable domain, completed using reference TRBV11-2 and TRBJ1-2, is EAGVAQSPRYKIIEKRQSVAFWCNPISGHATLYWYQQILGQGPKLLIQFQNNGVVDDSQLPKDRFSAERLKGVDSTLKIQPAKLEDSAVYLCASSLWGTNYGYTFGSGTRLTVV.

The chain joins TRBV7-6 to TRBJ1-1; D gene uncertain. Germline V lookup: CDR1 SGHVS, CDR2 FNYEAQ. The CDR3 consists of 11 residues. The V end was cut by 4 bases, the J end by 11 bases, with 11 bases between. In DNA form, the CDR3 reads TGTGCCAGCAGCTCCCCGGGATATGCTTTCTTT. Residues: CASSSPGYAFF.

This clone turned up a few times. The chain has TRBV4-1 and TRBJ1-2, with D tentatively TRBD1 (6 bases). This CDR3 is built from 17 residues. Germline V CDR1 and CDR2: MGHRA, YSYEKL. Trimming removed 0 bases at V and 6 bases at J, with 20 bases between. DNA of the CDR3: TGCGCCAGCAGCCAAGACAGTTGGGGGGCCGCGCCGAATGGCTACACCTTC. Amino acid sequence: CASSQDSWGAAPNGYTF.

The rearrangement uses TRBV25-1 and TRBJ1-5; the match to TRBD1 covers 8 bases. The CDR3 has 15 residues. Germline CDR1 and CDR2: MGHDK and SYGVNS. With V trimmed by 3 bases and J by 6 bases, 7 bases remained unmatched. The CDR3 region is CASSDISDRGQPQHF. The CDR3 DNA sequence: TGTGCCAGCAGTGACATAAGTGACAGGGGTCAGCCCCAGCATTTT.

The CDR3: CASSTQETQYF. The CDR3 DNA sequence: TGTGCCAGCAGCACCCAAGAGACCCAGTACTTC. V usage is TRBV5-4 and J usage is TRBJ2-5; D call uncertain. The CDR3 is made up of 11 amino acids. Germline assignment: CDR1 SGHNT and CDR2 YYREEE (reference sequence). V was clipped by 4 bases and J by 1 base, with 2 bases between them.

This sequence joins TRBV30 and TRBJ2-7; D not certain. The V end was cut by 0 bases, the J end by 6 bases, with 9 bases between. Germline V gene data show CDR1 as GTSNPN and CDR2 as SVGIG (reference sequence). This CDR3 is 12 amino acids long. CDR3 protein: CAWSVVATEQYF. Written as DNA, the CDR3 is TGTGCCTGGAGTGTAGTAGCCACCGAGCAGTACTTC.

This chain joins TRBV18 and TRBJ1-1; 8 bases are shared with TRBD1. Germline V gene sequence: CDR1 KGHSH, CDR2 LQKENI. This CDR3 is 16 amino acids long. The ends lost 6 bases at V and 5 bases at J; junction bases unmatched: 14. The CDR3 DNA reads TGTGCCAGCTCGTCCCAGGGGGCTCCGGGGGGAACTGAAGCTTTCTTT. Amino acids: CASSSQGAPGGTEAFF.

V and J are TRBV11-1 and TRBJ1-1; TRBD1 is a possible D gene (6 bases). Germline assignment: CDR1 SGHAT and CDR2 FQDESV (reference sequence). V dropped 4 bases and J dropped 7 bases, with 13 bases sitting between them. CDR3 length: 13 residues. CDR3: CASSSTGTYEAFF. The CDR3, as DNA: TGTGCCAGCAGCTCCACCGGGACATATGAAGCTTTCTTT.

J is TRBJ1-1 and V is TRBV6-5, with D tentatively TRBD1 (5 bases). This CDR3 contains 13 residues. Trimming stripped 2 bases from V and 8 bases from J, with 12 bases between. Germline values: CDR1 MNHEY, CDR2 SVGAGI. The CDR3 DNA reads TGTGCCAGCAGTTACCATACCCAGGGAGAAGCTTTCTTT. Residues: CASSYHTQGEAFF.

The CDR3 DNA is TGCGCCAGCAGCCAAACTAGAGAGAAAGAGACCCAGTACTTC. It yields the protein CASSQTREKETQYF. The chain uses TRBV4-3 and TRBJ2-5, with D perhaps TRBD2 (5 bases). With 2 bases removed from V and 3 bases from J, the gap between germline ends came to 10 bases. CDR3 length: 14 residues. Germline values: CDR1 LGHNA, CDR2 YSLEER.

The chain recombines TRBV19 with TRBJ1-1; D unresolved. This CDR3 is built from 12 residues. Between the trimmed V and J ends, which lost 6 bases and 1 base, there was a span of 6 bases. Germline-derived CDR1 and CDR2 are LNHDA and SQIVND (reference sequence). The DNA for the CDR3 is TGTGCCAGTAGCCAGAGGAACACTGAAGCTTTCTTT. Translation gives CASSQRNTEAFF.

V gene TRBV11-2 combines with J gene TRBJ1-2; D gene ambiguous. The germline V and J ends were trimmed by 0 bases and 1 base, with 18 bases remaining between them. The V gene's germline CDR1 is SGHAT and CDR2 FQNNGV. This CDR3 region has 18 residues. The CDR3 reads CASSLERRVGDGNYGYTF. The CDR3 nucleotides are TGTGCCAGCAGCTTAGAGCGAAGGGTGGGCGATGGTAACTATGGCTACACCTTC.

This rearrangement joins TRBV10-3 to TRBJ2-1, with 7 bases identical to TRBD2. Germline trimming cut 4 bases from V and 9 bases from J; bases unmatched to any gene: 15. Germline V gene lookup returns CDR1 ENHRY and CDR2 SYGVKD. CDR3 length: 16 amino acids. In nucleotides, the CDR3 is TGTGCCATCAGTGGTCTAGCGGCCAATCCTGGAGTTGAGCAGTTCTTC. Protein sequence: CAISGLAANPGVEQFF.

In its sample, this clone was seen once. The chain uses TRBV5-1 and TRBJ1-2; 12 positions match TRBD1. CDR3 length equals 17 residues. Germline values: CDR1 SGHRS, CDR2 YFSETQ. Trimming at V came to 5 bases and at J to 5 bases, leaving 13 bases not matched to a gene. Written as DNA, the CDR3 is TGCGCCAGCAGGTACGGGACAGGGGGCGCGGAGGATTATGGCTACACCTTC. Encoded protein: CASRYGTGGAEDYGYTF.